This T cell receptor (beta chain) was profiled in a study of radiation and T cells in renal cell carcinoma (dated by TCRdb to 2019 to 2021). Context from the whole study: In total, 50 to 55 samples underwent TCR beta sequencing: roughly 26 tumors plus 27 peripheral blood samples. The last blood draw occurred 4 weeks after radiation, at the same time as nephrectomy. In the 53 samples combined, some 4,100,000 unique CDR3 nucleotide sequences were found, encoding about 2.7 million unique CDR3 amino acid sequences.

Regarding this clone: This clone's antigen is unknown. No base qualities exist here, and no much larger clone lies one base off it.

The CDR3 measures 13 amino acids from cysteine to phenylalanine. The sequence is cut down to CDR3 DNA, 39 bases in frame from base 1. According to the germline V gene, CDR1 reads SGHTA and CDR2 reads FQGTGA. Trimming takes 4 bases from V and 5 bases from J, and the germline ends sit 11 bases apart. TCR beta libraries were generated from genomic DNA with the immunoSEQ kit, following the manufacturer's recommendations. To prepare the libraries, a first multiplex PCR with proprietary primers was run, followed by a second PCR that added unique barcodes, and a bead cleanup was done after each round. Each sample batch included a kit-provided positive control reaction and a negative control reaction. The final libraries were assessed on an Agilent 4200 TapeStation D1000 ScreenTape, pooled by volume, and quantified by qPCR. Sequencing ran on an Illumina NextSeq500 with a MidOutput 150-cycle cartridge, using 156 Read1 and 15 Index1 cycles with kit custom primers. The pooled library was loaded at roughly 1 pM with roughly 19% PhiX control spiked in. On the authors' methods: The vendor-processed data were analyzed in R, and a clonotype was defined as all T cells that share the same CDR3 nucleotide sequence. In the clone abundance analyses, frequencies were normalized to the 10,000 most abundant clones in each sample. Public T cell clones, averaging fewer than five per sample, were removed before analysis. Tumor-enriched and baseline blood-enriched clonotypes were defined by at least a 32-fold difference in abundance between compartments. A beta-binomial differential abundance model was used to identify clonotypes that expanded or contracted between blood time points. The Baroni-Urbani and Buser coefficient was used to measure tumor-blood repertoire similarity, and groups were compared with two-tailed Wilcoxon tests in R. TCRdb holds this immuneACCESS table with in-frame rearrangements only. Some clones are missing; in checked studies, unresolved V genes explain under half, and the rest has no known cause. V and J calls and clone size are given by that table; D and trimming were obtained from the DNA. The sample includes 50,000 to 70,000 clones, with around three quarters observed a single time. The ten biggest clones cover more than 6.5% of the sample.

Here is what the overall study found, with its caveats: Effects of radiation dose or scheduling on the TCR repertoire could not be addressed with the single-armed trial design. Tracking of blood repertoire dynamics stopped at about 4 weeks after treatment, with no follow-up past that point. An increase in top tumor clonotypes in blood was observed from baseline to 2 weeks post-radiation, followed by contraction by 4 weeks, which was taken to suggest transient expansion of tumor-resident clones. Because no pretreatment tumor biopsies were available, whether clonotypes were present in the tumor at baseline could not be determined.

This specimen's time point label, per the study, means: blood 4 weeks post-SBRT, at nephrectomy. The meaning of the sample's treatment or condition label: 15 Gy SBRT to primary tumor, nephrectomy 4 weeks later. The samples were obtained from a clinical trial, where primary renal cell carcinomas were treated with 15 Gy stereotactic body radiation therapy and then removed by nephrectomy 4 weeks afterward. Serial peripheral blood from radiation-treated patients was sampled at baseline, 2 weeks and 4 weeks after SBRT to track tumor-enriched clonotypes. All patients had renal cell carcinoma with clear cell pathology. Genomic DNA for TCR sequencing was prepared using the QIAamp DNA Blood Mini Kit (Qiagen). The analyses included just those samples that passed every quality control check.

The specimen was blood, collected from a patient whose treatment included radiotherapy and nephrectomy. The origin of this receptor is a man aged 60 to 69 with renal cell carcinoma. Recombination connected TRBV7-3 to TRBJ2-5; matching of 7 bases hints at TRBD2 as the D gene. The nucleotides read TGTGCCAGCAGCTCAGGGAGGGGGGAGACCCAGTACTTC. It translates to CASSSGRGETQYF.